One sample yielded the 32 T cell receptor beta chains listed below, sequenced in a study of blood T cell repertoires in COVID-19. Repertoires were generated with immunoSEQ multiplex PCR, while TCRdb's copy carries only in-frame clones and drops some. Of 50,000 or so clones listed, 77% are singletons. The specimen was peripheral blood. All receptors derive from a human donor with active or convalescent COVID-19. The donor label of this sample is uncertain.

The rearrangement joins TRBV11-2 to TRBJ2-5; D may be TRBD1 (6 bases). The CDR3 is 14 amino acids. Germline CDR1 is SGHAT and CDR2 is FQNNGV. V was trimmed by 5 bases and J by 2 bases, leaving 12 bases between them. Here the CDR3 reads CASSPRTAQETQYF. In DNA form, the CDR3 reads TGTGCCAGCAGCCCCCGGACAGCTCAAGAGACCCAGTACTTC.

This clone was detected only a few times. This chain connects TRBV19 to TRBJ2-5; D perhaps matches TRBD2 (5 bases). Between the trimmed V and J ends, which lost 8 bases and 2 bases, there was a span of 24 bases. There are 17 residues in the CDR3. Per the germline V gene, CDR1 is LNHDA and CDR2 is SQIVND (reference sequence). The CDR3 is CASDTSHTRGIQETQYF. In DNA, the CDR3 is TGTGCCAGTGATACGAGTCACACACGGGGAATTCAAGAGACCCAGTACTTC.

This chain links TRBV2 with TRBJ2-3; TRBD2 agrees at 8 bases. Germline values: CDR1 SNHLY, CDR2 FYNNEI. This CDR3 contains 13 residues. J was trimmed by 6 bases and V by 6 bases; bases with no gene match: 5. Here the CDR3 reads CASSGTRGDTQYF. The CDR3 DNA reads TGTGCCAGCAGCGGGACTAGAGGGGATACGCAGTATTTT.

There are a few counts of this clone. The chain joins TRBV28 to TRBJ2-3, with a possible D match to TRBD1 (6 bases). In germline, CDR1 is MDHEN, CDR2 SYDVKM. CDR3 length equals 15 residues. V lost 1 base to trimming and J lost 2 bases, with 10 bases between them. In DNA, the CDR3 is TGTGCCAGCAGTTTATCAGGGGACCCCACAGATACGCAGTATTTT. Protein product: CASSLSGDPTDTQYF.

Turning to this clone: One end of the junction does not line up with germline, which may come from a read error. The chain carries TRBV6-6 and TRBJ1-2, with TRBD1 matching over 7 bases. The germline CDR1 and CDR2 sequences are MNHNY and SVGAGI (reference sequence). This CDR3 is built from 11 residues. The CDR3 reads CLTGANYGYTF. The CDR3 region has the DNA TGCCTTACAGGGGCGAACTATGGCTACACCTTC.

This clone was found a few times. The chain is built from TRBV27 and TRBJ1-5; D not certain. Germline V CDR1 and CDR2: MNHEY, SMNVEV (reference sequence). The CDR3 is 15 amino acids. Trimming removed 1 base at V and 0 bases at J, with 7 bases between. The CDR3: CASSLYSYSNQPQHF. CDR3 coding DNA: TGTGCCAGCAGTTTATACAGTTATAGCAATCAGCCCCAGCATTTT.

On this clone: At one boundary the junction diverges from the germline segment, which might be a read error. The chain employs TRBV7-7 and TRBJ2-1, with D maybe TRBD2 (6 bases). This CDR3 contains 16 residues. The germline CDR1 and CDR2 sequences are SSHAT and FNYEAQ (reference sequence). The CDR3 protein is CASSTPGEVPYNEQFF. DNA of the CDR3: TGTGCTAGCAGCACACCGGGAGAAGTTCCGTACAATGAGCAGTTCTTC.

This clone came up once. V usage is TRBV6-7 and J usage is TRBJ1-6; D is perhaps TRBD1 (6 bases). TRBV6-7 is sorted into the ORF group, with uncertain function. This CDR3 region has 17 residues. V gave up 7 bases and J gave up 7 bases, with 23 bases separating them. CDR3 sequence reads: CASTLLLPQGWNSPLHF. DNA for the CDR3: TGTGCCAGCACCTTACTCCTCCCACAGGGTTGGAATTCACCCCTCCACTTT.

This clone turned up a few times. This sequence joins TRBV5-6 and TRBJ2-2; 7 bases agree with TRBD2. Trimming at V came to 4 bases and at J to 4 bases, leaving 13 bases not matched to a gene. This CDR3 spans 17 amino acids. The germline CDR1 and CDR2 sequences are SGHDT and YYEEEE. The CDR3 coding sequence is TGTGCCAGCAGCCCCCGACTAGCTGATGCCACCACCGGGGAGCTGTTTTTT. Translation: CASSPRLADATTGELFF.

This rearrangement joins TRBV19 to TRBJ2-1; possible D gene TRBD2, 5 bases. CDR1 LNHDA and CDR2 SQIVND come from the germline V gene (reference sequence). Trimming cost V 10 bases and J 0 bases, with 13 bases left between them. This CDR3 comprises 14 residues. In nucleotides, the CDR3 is TGTGCCATTCTAGCAGAGAGCTCCTACAATGAGCAGTTCTTC. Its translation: CAILAESSYNEQFF.

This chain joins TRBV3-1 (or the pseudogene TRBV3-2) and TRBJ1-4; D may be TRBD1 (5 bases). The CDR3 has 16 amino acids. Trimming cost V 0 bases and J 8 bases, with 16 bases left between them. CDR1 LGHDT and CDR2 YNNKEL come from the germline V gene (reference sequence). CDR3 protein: CASSQDRTFDGEKLFF. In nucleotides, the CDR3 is TGTGCCAGCAGCCAAGATAGGACATTCGATGGAGAAAAACTGTTTTTT.

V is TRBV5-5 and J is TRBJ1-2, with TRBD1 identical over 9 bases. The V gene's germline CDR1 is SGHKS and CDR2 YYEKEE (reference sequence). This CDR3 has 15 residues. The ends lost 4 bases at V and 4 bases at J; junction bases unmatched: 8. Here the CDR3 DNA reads TGTGCCAGCAGCCCATTGGGGACAGGGTCCTATGGCTACACCTTC. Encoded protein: CASSPLGTGSYGYTF. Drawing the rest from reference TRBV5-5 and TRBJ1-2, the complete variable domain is DAGVTQSPTHLIKTRGQQVTLRCSPISGHKSVSWYQQVLGQGPQFIFQYYEKEERGRGNFPDRFSARQFPNYSSELNVNALLLGDSALYLCASSPLGTGSYGYTFGSGTRLTVV.

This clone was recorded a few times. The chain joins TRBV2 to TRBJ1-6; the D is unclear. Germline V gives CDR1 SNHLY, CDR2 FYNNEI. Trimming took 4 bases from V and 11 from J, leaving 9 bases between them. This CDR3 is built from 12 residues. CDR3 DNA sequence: TGTGCCAGCAGTGTGGGCTTTCCACCCCTCCACTTT. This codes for CASSVGFPPLHF.

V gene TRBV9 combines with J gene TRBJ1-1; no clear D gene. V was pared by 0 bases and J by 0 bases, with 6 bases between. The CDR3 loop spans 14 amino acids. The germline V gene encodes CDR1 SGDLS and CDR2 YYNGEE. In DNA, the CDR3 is TGTGCCAGCAGCGTAGGGCAGTTGAACACTGAAGCTTTCTTT. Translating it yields CASSVGQLNTEAFF.

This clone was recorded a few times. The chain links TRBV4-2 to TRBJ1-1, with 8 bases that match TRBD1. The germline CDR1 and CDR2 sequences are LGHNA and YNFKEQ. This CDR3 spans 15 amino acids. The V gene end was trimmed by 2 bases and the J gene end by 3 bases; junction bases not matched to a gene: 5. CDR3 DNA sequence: TGTGCCAGCAGCCAACCGGACAGGGCGTACACTGAAGCTTTCTTT. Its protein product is CASSQPDRAYTEAFF.

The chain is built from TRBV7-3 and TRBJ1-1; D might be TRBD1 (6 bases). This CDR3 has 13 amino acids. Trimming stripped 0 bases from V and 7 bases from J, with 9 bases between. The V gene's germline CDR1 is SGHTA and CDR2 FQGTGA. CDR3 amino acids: CASSLTDRDEAFF. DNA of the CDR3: TGTGCCAGCAGCTTAACGGACAGAGATGAAGCTTTCTTT.

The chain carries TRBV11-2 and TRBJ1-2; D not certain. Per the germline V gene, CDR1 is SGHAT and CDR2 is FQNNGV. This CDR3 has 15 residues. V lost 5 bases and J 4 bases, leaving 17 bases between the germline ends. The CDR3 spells CASSQTVGQLYGYTF. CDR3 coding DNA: TGTGCCAGCAGCCAGACCGTTGGGCAGCTCTATGGCTACACCTTC.

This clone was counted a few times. CDR3 region: CASSPPDRLDTEAFF. The CDR3 bases are TGTGCCAGCAGCCCCCCCGACAGGTTGGACACTGAAGCTTTCTTT. V and J are TRBV7-9 and TRBJ1-1; TRBD1 is a possible D gene (6 bases). This CDR3 contains 15 residues. Per the germline V gene, CDR1 is SEHNR and CDR2 is FQNEAQ (reference sequence). V was shortened by 5 bases and J by 3 bases, with 16 bases between the two germline ends.

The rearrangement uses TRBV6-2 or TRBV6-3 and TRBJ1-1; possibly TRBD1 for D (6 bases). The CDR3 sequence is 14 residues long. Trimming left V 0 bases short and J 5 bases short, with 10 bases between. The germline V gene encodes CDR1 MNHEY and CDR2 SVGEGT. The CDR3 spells CASSYSRGTTEAFF. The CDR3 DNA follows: TGTGCCAGCAGTTACTCGAGGGGGACAACTGAAGCTTTCTTT.

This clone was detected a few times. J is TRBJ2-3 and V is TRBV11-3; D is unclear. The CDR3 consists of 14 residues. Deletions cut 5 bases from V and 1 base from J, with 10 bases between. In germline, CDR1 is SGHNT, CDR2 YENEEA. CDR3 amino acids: CASSPGLRTDTQYF. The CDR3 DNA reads TGTGCCAGCAGCCCGGGTCTTCGCACAGATACGCAGTATTTT.

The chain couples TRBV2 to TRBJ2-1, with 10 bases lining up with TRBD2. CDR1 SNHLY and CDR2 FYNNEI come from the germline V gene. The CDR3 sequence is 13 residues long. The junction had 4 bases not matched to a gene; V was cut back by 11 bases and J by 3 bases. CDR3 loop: CAPGTSDYNEQFF. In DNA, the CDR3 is TGTGCCCCCGGGACTAGCGACTACAATGAGCAGTTCTTC.

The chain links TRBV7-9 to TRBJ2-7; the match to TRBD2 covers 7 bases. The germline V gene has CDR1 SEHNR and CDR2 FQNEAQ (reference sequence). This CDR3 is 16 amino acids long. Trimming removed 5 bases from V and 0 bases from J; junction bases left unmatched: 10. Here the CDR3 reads CASSPLSGGSSYEQYF. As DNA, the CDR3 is TGTGCCAGCAGCCCACTCTCGGGCGGGAGCTCCTACGAGCAGTACTTC.

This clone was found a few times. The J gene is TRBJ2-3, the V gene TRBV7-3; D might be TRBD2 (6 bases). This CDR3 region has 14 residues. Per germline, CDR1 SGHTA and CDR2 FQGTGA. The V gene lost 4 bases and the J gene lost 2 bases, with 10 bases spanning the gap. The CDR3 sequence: CASSSGTFTDTQYF. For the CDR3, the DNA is TGTGCCAGCAGCTCGGGGACTTTCACAGATACGCAGTATTTT.

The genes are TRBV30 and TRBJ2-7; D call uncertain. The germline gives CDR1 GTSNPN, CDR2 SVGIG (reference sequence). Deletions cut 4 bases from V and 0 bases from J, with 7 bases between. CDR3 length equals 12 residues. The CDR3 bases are TGTGCCTGGACCCCCGGCTCCTACGAGCAGTACTTC. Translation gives CAWTPGSYEQYF. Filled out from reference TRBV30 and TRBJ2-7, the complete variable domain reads SQTIHQWPATLVQPVGSPLSLECTVEGTSNPNLYWYRQAAGRGLQLLFYSVGIGQISSEVPQNLSASRPQDRQFILSSKKLLLSDSGFYLCAWTPGSYEQYFGPGTRLTVT.

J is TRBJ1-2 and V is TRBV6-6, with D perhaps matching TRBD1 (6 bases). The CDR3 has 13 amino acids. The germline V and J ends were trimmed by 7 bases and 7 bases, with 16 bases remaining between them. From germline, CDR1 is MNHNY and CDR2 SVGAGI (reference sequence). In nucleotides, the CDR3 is TGTGCCAGCAACCTGGACAGAAATGGTGGCTACACCTTC. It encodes CASNLDRNGGYTF.

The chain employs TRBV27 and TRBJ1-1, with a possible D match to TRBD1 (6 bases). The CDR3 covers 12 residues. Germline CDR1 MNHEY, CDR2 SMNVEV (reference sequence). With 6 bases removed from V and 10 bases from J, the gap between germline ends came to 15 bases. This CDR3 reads CASRAGTSRAFF. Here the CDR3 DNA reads TGTGCCAGCAGGGCCGGGACATCAAGAGCTTTCTTT.

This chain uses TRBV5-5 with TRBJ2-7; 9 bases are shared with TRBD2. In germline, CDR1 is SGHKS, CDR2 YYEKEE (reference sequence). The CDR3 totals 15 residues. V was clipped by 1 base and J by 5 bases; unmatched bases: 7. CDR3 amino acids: CASSLPLAGNDEQYF. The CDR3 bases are TGTGCCAGCAGCTTGCCGCTAGCGGGAAACGACGAGCAGTACTTC.

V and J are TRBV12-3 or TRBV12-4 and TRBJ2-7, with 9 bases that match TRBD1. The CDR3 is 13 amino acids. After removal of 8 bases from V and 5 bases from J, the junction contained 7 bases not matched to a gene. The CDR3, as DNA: TGTGCCAGCCGGGGACAGGGCGGCAACGAGCAGTACTTC. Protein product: CASRGQGGNEQYF.

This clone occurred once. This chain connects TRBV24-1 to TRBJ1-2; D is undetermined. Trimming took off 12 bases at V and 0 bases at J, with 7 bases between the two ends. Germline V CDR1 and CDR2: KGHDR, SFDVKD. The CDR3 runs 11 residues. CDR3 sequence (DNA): TGTGCCGCGGGGTCTAACTATGGCTACACCTTC. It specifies CAAGSNYGYTF.

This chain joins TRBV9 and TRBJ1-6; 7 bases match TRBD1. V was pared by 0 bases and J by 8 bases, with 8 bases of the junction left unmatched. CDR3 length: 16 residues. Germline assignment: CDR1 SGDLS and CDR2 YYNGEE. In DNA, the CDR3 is TGTGCCAGCAGCGTAGGAGGCAGGGGGAATTATTCACCCCTCCACTTT. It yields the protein CASSVGGRGNYSPLHF. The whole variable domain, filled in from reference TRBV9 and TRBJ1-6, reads DSGVTQTPKHLITATGQRVTLRCSPRSGDLSVYWYQQSLDQGLQFLIQYYNGEERAKGNILERFSAQQFPDLHSELNLSSLELGDSALYFCASSVGGRGNYSPLHFGNGTRLTVT.

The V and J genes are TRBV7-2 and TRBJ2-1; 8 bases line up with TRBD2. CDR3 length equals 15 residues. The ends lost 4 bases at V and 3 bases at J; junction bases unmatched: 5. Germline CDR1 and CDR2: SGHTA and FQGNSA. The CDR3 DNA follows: TGTGCCAGCAGCTCACTAGCGGATCTCTACAATGAGCAGTTCTTC. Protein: CASSSLADLYNEQFF.

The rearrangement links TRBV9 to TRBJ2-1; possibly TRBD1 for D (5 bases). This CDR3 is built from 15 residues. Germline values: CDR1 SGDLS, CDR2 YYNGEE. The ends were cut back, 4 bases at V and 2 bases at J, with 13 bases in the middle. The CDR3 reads CASSPDRIPYNEQFF. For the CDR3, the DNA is TGTGCCAGCAGCCCCGACAGAATCCCCTACAATGAGCAGTTCTTC.